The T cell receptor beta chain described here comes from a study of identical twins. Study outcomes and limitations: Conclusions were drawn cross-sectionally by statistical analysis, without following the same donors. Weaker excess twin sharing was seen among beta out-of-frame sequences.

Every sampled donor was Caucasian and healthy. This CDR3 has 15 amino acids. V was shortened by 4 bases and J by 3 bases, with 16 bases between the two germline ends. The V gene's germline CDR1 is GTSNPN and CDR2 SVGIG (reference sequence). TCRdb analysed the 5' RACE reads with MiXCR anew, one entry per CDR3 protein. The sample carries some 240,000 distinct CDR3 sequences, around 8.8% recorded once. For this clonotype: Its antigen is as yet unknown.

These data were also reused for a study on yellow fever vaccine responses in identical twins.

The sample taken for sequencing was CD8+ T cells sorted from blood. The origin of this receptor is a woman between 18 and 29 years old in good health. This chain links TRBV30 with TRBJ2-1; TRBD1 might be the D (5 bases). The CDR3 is CAWTGLRFGYNEQFF. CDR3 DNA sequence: TGTGCCTGGACAGGGCTCAGGTTCGGCTACAATGAGCAGTTCTTC. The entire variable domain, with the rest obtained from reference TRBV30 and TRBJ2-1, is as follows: SQTIHQWPATLVQPVGSPLSLECTVEGTSNPNLYWYRQAAGRGLQLLFYSVGIGQISSEVPQNLSASRPQDRQFILSSKKLLLSDSGFYLCAWTGLRFGYNEQFFGPGTRLTVL.